Given below is one TCR beta chain in context. The antigen remains undetermined. The protocol was immunoSEQ multiplex PCR, while the TCRdb copy is restricted to in-frame clones and leaves out a portion. The table has roughly 67,000 clones, approximately 91% seen once. The data belong to a study of lymphopenia after photon versus proton radiotherapy. Overall study findings and caveats: Post-nadir TCR diversity decline inversely tracked overall survival among those who died. Only patients who died were analyzed for survival; proton advantage is unproven. Proton therapy kept repertoires fairly stable, unlike photons, which gained effector/memory cells. After the lymphocyte nadir, photon-treated repertoires showed oligoclonal expansion, especially of CD8+ Temra cells.

The sequence was collected from a woman aged 70 to 79 with pancreatic cancer. The input for sequencing was peripheral blood, taken from a patient treated with photon-based radiotherapy.

The CDR3 nucleotides are TGTGCCAGCAGTGAAGCAATCGGACAGGCCTTAGGGGTCAATCAGCCCCAGCATTTT. This encodes CASSEAIGQALGVNQPQHF. The chain combines TRBV2 with TRBJ1-5; TRBD1 agrees at 7 bases. Losses at the gene ends were 0 bases for V and 3 bases for J; bases not matched to a gene: 14. Looked up from germline, CDR1 is SNHLY and CDR2 is FYNNEI. The CDR3 has 19 amino acids.